The 15 T cell receptor beta chains below were found in one sample sequenced in a study of identical twins. One entry per CDR3 protein, called by TCRdb with MiXCR from the 5' RACE reads. This repertoire shows about 18,000 distinct CDR3 sequences, roughly 71% found once; its top ten account for 5.9%. The material sequenced was memory (CD45RO+) T cells sorted from blood. The receptors shown here come from a woman between 18 and 29 years old in good health. This table probably holds off-target reads from a library built for another chain.

The chain links TRBV7-2 to TRBJ2-2; D tentatively reads TRBD1 or TRBD2 (5 bases each). The germline V and J ends were trimmed by 5 bases and 5 bases, with 18 bases remaining between them. Germline V CDR1 and CDR2: SGHTA, FQGNSA. The CDR3 is made up of 16 amino acids. CDR3 sequence (DNA): TGTGCCAGCAGCCTTCGGGCCCCCGAGGGGACCGGGGAGCTGTTTTTT. Translated, it gives CASSLRAPEGTGELFF.

This chain connects TRBV29-1 to TRBJ2-1, with 8 bases matching TRBD2. CDR1 is SQVTM and CDR2 is ANQGSEA in the germline V gene. CDR3 length: 15 amino acids. J lost 7 bases, V lost 6 bases, and 14 bases had no gene match. CDR3 sequence reads: CSVPPYGRAENEQFF. Here the CDR3 DNA reads TGCAGCGTGCCCCCTTACGGGAGGGCGGAAAATGAGCAGTTCTTC.

The chain couples TRBV7-2 to TRBJ2-2; D possibly matches TRBD1 or TRBD2 (6 bases each). Germline lookup yields CDR1 SGHTA and CDR2 FQGNSA. V shed 1 base and J shed 7 bases, with 10 bases lying between them. This CDR3 has 14 amino acids. CDR3 DNA sequence: TGTGCCAGCAGCTTAGACGGGGGCCGCGGGGAGCTGTTTTTT. Its translation: CASSLDGGRGELFF. Looking up the rest from reference TRBV7-2 and TRBJ2-2 gives the full variable domain: GAGVSQSPSNKVTEKGKDVELRCDPISGHTALYWYRQSLGQGLEFLIYFQGNSAPDKSGLPSDRFSAERTGGSVSTLTIQRTQQEDSAVYLCASSLDGGRGELFFGEGSRLTVL.

This clonotype was found once. The chain links TRBV13 to TRBJ2-7; D is perhaps TRBD2 (6 bases). Looked up from germline, CDR1 is PRHDT and CDR2 is FYEKMQ (reference sequence). This CDR3 comprises 13 residues. V gave up 8 bases and J gave up 3 bases, with 14 bases separating them. The CDR3 DNA follows: TGTGCCAGCCATGGTCCTAGCGTCTACGAGCAGTACTTC. Residues: CASHGPSVYEQYF.

The V call is TRBV10-1, the J call TRBJ1-1; D remains ambiguous. The CDR3 totals 13 residues. The V and J ends lost 0 bases and 3 bases respectively, with 5 bases between them. Germline CDR1 WNHNN, CDR2 SYGVQD (reference sequence). CDR3 in DNA: TGCGCCAGCAGTGAGTCGACGTACACTGAAGCTTTCTTT. The encoded protein is CASSESTYTEAFF.

This rearrangement joins TRBV28 to TRBJ2-3; D is unclear. The CDR3 extends over 13 amino acids. Trimming left V 10 bases short and J 0 bases short, with 11 bases between. Germline CDR1 and CDR2: MDHEN and SYDVKM. The CDR3 sequence: CAIGSPSTDTQYF. CDR3 DNA sequence: TGTGCCATCGGATCCCCCAGCACAGATACGCAGTATTTT.

The V and J genes are TRBV20-1 and TRBJ2-1, with D possibly TRBD2 on 5 matching bases. This CDR3 spans 13 amino acids. Trimming took off 7 bases at V and 6 bases at J, with 16 bases between the two ends. CDR1 and CDR2 (germline): DFQATT, SNEGSKA (reference sequence). The CDR3 region is CSVPGLARNEQFF. DNA of the CDR3: TGCAGTGTCCCGGGATTAGCCCGCAATGAGCAGTTCTTC.

CDR3 residues: CASSPRGGWGANEQFF. CDR3 DNA sequence: TGTGCCAGCAGTCCAAGGGGAGGGTGGGGTGCAAATGAGCAGTTCTTC. This chain uses TRBV12-3 or TRBV12-4 with TRBJ2-1; the match to TRBD2 covers 7 bases. V lost 5 bases, J lost 7 bases, and 14 bases stayed unmatched. The CDR3 length is 16 residues.

This chain joins TRBV6-2 or TRBV6-3 and TRBJ2-3; 9 bases map to TRBD2. The CDR3 runs 15 residues. J was trimmed by 3 bases and V by 5 bases; bases with no gene match: 6. The germline V gene has CDR1 MNHEY and CDR2 SVGEGT. This CDR3 reads CASSHPGLATDTQYF. The CDR3 bases are TGTGCCAGCAGTCATCCGGGACTAGCAACAGATACGCAGTATTTT.

This chain links TRBV25-1 with TRBJ2-1; D possibly corresponds to TRBD1 (5 bases). This CDR3 spans 16 amino acids. The germline CDR1 and CDR2 sequences are MGHDK and SYGVNS. Trimming pared 1 base from V and 2 bases from J, leaving 12 bases between. As DNA, the CDR3 is TGTGCCAGCAGTGAATTTGGCAGGGCGACCTACAATGAGCAGTTCTTC. Translating it yields CASSEFGRATYNEQFF.

The chain joins TRBV29-1 to TRBJ2-4; D uncertain. Trimming shortened V by 7 bases and J by 10 bases, and 17 bases separated the two germline ends. CDR1 is SQVTM and CDR2 is ANQGSEA in the germline V gene. This CDR3 has 12 residues. As DNA, the CDR3 is TGCAGCGCCTCAAGACTCGATGGAATTCAGTACTTC. It codes for CSASRLDGIQYF.

This rearrangement joins TRBV6-6 to TRBJ2-7; no clear D gene. This CDR3 spans 12 amino acids. From germline, CDR1 is MNHNY and CDR2 SVGAGI (reference sequence). With 6 bases removed from V and 6 bases from J, the gap between germline ends came to 12 bases. Here the CDR3 reads CASSPPVGEQYF. The DNA for the CDR3 is TGTGCCAGCAGCCCCCCGGTTGGCGAGCAGTACTTC.

This clonotype was recorded only once. The chain is built from TRBV18 and TRBJ2-7; D might be TRBD1 or TRBD2, each matching 5 bases. CDR1 is KGHSH, CDR2 LQKENI, per germline. CDR3 length equals 13 residues. V was trimmed by 3 bases and J by 6 bases, leaving 12 bases between them. The CDR3 DNA sequence: TGTGCCAGCTCACCGGGGGTTGAAATCGAGCAGTACTTC. It encodes CASSPGVEIEQYF.

The chain links TRBV7-2 to TRBJ2-1; 8 bases match TRBD2. The V and J ends lost 5 bases and 9 bases, in that order; junction bases with no gene match: 6. The CDR3 has 13 amino acids. CDR1 and CDR2 (germline): SGHTA, FQGNSA. The CDR3 DNA is TGTGCCAGCAGCATGAGCGGGAGCGGTGAGCAGTTCTTC. Translation: CASSMSGSGEQFF.

The chain combines TRBV20-1 with TRBJ1-4, with TRBD1 matching over 10 bases. The CDR3 loop spans 15 amino acids. J was trimmed by 8 bases and V by 3 bases; bases with no gene match: 9. The germline gives CDR1 DFQATT, CDR2 SNEGSKA (reference sequence). CDR3 sequence reads: CSASRGTGVGEKLFF. The CDR3, as DNA: TGCAGTGCTAGCAGAGGGACAGGGGTTGGGGAAAAACTGTTTTTT.